Below, 32 T cell receptor beta chains from the same sample are listed, as sequenced in a study of shared clonotypes between healthy human individuals. Clones were sequenced by immunoSEQ multiplex PCR, and TCRdb holds only the in-frame ones, with some missing. The table has some 900,000 clones, around three quarters seen once; the top ten hold approximately 1.5%. The material sequenced was memory CD4+ T cells sorted from blood. The subset was: CD45RA-negative fraction. The receptors derive from a man aged 18 to 30 in good health.

V gene TRBV28 combines with J gene TRBJ2-7; maybe TRBD1 (6 bases). CDR1 MDHEN and CDR2 SYDVKM come from the germline V gene. The CDR3 runs 15 residues. Trimming cost V 5 bases and J 0 bases, with 14 bases left between them. The CDR3 loop is CASSQDSRHSYEQYF. For the CDR3, the DNA is TGTGCCAGCAGTCAGGACAGCCGACACTCCTACGAGCAGTACTTC.

Notes on this clone: This may stem from a read error, because a much larger clone lies one nucleotide away. Other DNA sequences in this specimen translate into the identical CDR3. J is TRBJ2-1 and V is TRBV25-1, with no clear D. Trimming pared 6 bases from V and 0 bases from J, leaving 0 bases between. The CDR3 extends over 11 amino acids. Germline CDR1 reads MGHDK; CDR2 reads SYGVNS. CDR3 sequence reads: CASSSYNEQFF. The CDR3 DNA reads TGTGCCAGCAGCTCCTACAATGAGCAGTTCTTC.

The chain is built from TRBV7-3 and TRBJ1-1; a weak D match, TRBD1 (5 bases). The CDR3 sequence is 14 residues long. V shed 4 bases and J shed 1 base, with 10 bases lying between them. The V gene's germline CDR1 is SGHTA and CDR2 FQGTGA. CDR3 DNA: TGTGCCAGCAGCTCCATCGGGACGAACACTGAAGCTTTCTTT. Translating gives CASSSIGTNTEAFF.

CDR3: CASSTIARVDGYTF. DNA for the CDR3: TGTGCCAGCAGCACAATAGCCAGGGTGGATGGCTACACCTTC. This chain connects TRBV7-9 to TRBJ1-2; weak D call: TRBD1 (5 bases). The CDR3 is 14 amino acids. Germline values: CDR1 SEHNR, CDR2 FQNEAQ (reference sequence). The V end lost 5 bases, the J end lost 6 bases, and 16 bases lay between the germline ends.

CDR3 in DNA: TGTGCCAGCAGCTTGCGACAGGGTCGGAGCCAGTACTTC. Translated, it gives CASSLRQGRSQYF. This chain joins TRBV7-2 and TRBJ2-5; 7 bases map to TRBD1. The germline V gene has CDR1 SGHTA and CDR2 FQGNSA. CDR3 length: 13 residues. V was pared by 3 bases and J by 10 bases, with 8 bases of the junction left unmatched.

This clone was picked up a small number of times. The gene calls are TRBV7-9 and TRBJ1-6; a possible D gene is TRBD1 (5 bases). Trimming removed 2 bases from V and 14 bases from J, with 16 bases in between. The CDR3 runs 14 residues. The germline V gene encodes CDR1 SEHNR and CDR2 FQNEAQ (reference sequence). CDR3 in DNA: TGTGCCAGCAGCTTAAGGGCCCGAGGGGAGACCCTCCACTTT. Amino acids: CASSLRARGETLHF.

The CDR3 nucleotides read TGTGCCAGCAGTCCCCGCCCGAATCAGCCCCAGCATTTT. Translating it yields CASSPRPNQPQHF. The chain couples TRBV2 to TRBJ1-5; the D is unclear. Looked up from germline, CDR1 is SNHLY and CDR2 is FYNNEI. The CDR3 is 13 amino acids. Trimming took off 5 bases at V and 4 bases at J, with 9 bases between the two ends.

This chain joins TRBV11-2 and TRBJ1-3; 8 bases align to TRBD1. CDR1 and CDR2 (germline): SGHAT, FQNNGV. This CDR3 comprises 14 residues. V lost 4 bases, J lost 2 bases, and 1 base stayed unmatched. In nucleotides, the CDR3 is TGTGCCAGCAGCTCGGACAGGGCTGGAAACACCATATATTTT. Amino acid sequence: CASSSDRAGNTIYF.

The rearrangement links TRBV2 to TRBJ2-3; no clear D gene. Germline lookup yields CDR1 SNHLY and CDR2 FYNNEI. The length of the CDR3 is 12 residues. With 1 base removed from V and 14 bases from J, the gap between germline ends came to 13 bases. The CDR3, as DNA: TGTGCCAGCAGTGAAGTCTTGGGGTTGGGGTATTTT. Protein: CASSEVLGLGYF. Full variable domain (outside the CDR3, taken from reference TRBV2 and TRBJ2-3): EPEVTQTPSHQVTQMGQEVILRCVPISNHLYFYWYRQILGQKVEFLVSFYNNEISEKSEIFDDQFSVERPDGSNFTLKIRSTKLEDSAMYFCASSEVLGLGYFGPGTRLTVL.

This chain uses TRBV28 with TRBJ2-3, with a weak D call TRBD1 (5 bases). This CDR3 spans 15 amino acids. V lost 3 bases to trimming and J lost 6 bases, with 16 bases between them. CDR1 and CDR2 from the germline V gene are MDHEN and SYDVKM. The CDR3 DNA follows: TGTGCCAGCAGTTTGGGGCGGCCAGGTTGGGATACGCAGTATTTT. Its protein is CASSLGRPGWDTQYF.

The chain is built from TRBV18 and TRBJ2-5; 9 positions agree with TRBD1. Germline values: CDR1 KGHSH, CDR2 LQKENI. CDR3 length: 15 residues. Trimming at V came to 1 base and at J to 4 bases, leaving 4 bases not matched to a gene. CDR3 in amino acids: CASSPLTGGGETQYF. The CDR3 DNA sequence: TGTGCCAGCTCACCACTAACAGGGGGCGGAGAGACCCAGTACTTC.

As for this clone: One end of the junction fails to match germline, which may point to a read error. The J gene is TRBJ2-5, the V gene TRBV2; unclear D gene. The CDR3 has 11 amino acids. The germline V gene encodes CDR1 SNHLY and CDR2 FYNNEI. CDR3 sequence reads: CASSEALVLHF. CDR3 nucleotides: TGTGCCAGCAGTGAAGCGCTAGTACTTCACTTC.

The chain carries TRBV7-9 and TRBJ1-4; tentative D call: TRBD1 (5 bases). Looked up from germline, CDR1 is SEHNR and CDR2 is FQNEAQ (reference sequence). Trimming removed 0 bases at V and 7 bases at J, with 6 bases between. The CDR3 runs to 13 residues. CDR3: CASSLAGGEKLFF. CDR3 bases: TGTGCCAGCAGCTTAGCCGGGGGTGAAAAACTGTTTTTT.

The chain has TRBV19 and TRBJ2-1, with TRBD2 identical over 12 bases. The J segment lost 8 bases and the V segment lost 7 bases, leaving 6 bases of the junction unmatched. The CDR3 has 14 amino acids. Germline V gene data show CDR1 as LNHDA and CDR2 as SQIVND (reference sequence). The CDR3 sequence: CASIQTSGSHEQFF. The CDR3 DNA reads as TGTGCCAGTATCCAGACTAGCGGGAGCCATGAGCAGTTCTTC.

CDR3 nucleotides: TGTGCCAGCTCGTCACGCGAGGGGAGTTCTGAAGCTTTCTTT. Its protein is CASSSREGSSEAFF. This sequence joins TRBV18 and TRBJ1-1, with D tentatively TRBD1 (5 bases). Germline values: CDR1 KGHSH, CDR2 LQKENI. The CDR3 has 14 residues. Trimming removed 6 bases at V and 6 bases at J, with 17 bases between.

The chain joins TRBV19 to TRBJ2-2; D gene uncertain. Between the trimmed V and J ends, which lost 4 bases and 6 bases, there was a span of 15 bases. The V gene's germline CDR1 is LNHDA and CDR2 SQIVND (reference sequence). This CDR3 has 15 residues. This CDR3 is CASSKRWAQPGELFF. In DNA form, the CDR3 reads TGTGCCAGTAGTAAGCGCTGGGCTCAGCCCGGGGAGCTGTTTTTT.

V is TRBV6-5 and J is TRBJ1-2; D is ambiguous. The germline V gene encodes CDR1 MNHEY and CDR2 SVGAGI. The V and J ends lost 1 base and 2 bases respectively, with 11 bases between them. This CDR3 has 15 residues. CDR3: CASSYYREGNYGYTF. The CDR3 bases are TGTGCCAGCAGTTACTATAGGGAAGGGAACTATGGCTACACCTTC.

The rearrangement joins TRBV10-2 to TRBJ2-1, with 7 nucleotides matching TRBD2. Looked up from germline, CDR1 is WSHSY and CDR2 is SAAADI. The CDR3 loop spans 15 amino acids. With V trimmed by 6 bases and J by 0 bases, 5 bases remained unmatched. The CDR3 DNA follows: TGCGCCAGCAGCCAGCGGGATCTCTCCTACAATGAGCAGTTCTTC. Its translation: CASSQRDLSYNEQFF.

This chain connects TRBV12-5 to TRBJ1-6; no clear D gene. V lost 3 bases and J lost 5, with 8 bases in between. Germline lookup yields CDR1 LGHNT and CDR2 FRNRAP. The CDR3 runs 14 residues. Here the CDR3 DNA reads TGTGCTAGTGGTTTAGTCCCGAATAATTCACCCCTCCACTTT. Translating it yields CASGLVPNNSPLHF. The entire variable domain, with the rest obtained from reference TRBV12-5 and TRBJ1-6, is as follows: DARVTQTPRHKVTEMGQEVTMRCQPILGHNTVFWYRQTMMQGLELLAYFRNRAPLDDSGMPKDRFSAEMPDATLATLKIQPSEPRDSAVYFCASGLVPNNSPLHFGNGTRLTVT.

The rearrangement uses TRBV5-1 and TRBJ2-3; weak D call: TRBD2 (5 bases). Trimming removed 2 bases from V and 4 bases from J, with 8 bases in between. The CDR3 has 13 residues. Per the germline V gene, CDR1 is SGHRS and CDR2 is YFSETQ. CDR3 loop: CASSLRESDTQYF. Here the CDR3 DNA reads TGCGCCAGCAGCTTACGGGAATCAGATACGCAGTATTTT.

This chain connects TRBV27 to TRBJ1-6; D is unclear. The V end was cut by 2 bases, the J end by 7 bases, with 15 bases between. The germline V gene has CDR1 MNHEY and CDR2 SMNVEV (reference sequence). The CDR3 is made up of 16 amino acids. Here the CDR3 DNA reads TGTGCCAGCAGTTTAAAGGGCCCCCTGAACAATTCACCCCTCCACTTT. It yields the protein CASSLKGPLNNSPLHF.

Turning to this clone: This specimen includes other DNA sequences encoding the same CDR3. V usage is TRBV28 and J usage is TRBJ1-4, with 9 bases lining up with TRBD1. The CDR3 length is 14 residues. The V segment lost 2 bases and the J segment 6 bases; nucleotides outside the gene matches: 1. The germline gives CDR1 MDHEN, CDR2 SYDVKM. In nucleotides, the CDR3 is TGTGCCAGCAGTTTAAGACAGGGGGATGAAAAACTGTTTTTT. Its protein product is CASSLRQGDEKLFF.

The chain is built from TRBV19 and TRBJ1-4; D gene ambiguous. V lost 6 bases and J 4 bases, leaving 12 bases between the germline ends. Germline assignment: CDR1 LNHDA and CDR2 SQIVND (reference sequence). The CDR3 spans 14 residues. The CDR3 spells CASSSLDNNEKLFF. The CDR3 nucleotides read TGTGCCAGTAGCAGCTTGGATAATAATGAAAAACTGTTTTTT.

This clone appeared a few times. The chain recombines TRBV4-1 with TRBJ1-3; 7 positions match TRBD1. V dropped 3 bases and J dropped 5; count of bases not matched to a gene: 4. Germline assignment: CDR1 MGHRA and CDR2 YSYEKL. This CDR3 has 14 amino acids. The CDR3 bases are TGCGCCAGCAGCCATATGGGACAGAGAAACACCATATATTTT. This sequence encodes CASSHMGQRNTIYF.

For the CDR3, the DNA is TGTGCCAGCGGGGGTAGATACGAGCAGTACTTC. Its translation: CASGGRYEQYF. V usage is TRBV6-6 and J usage is TRBJ2-7; D might be TRBD1 or TRBD2, each matching 5 bases. The CDR3 is 11 residues long. Looked up from germline, CDR1 is MNHNY and CDR2 is SVGAGI (reference sequence). Trimming took off 8 bases at V and 4 bases at J, with 9 bases between the two ends.

The chain uses TRBV4-1 and TRBJ1-3; 7 bases agree with TRBD1. The CDR3 runs 17 residues. The V gene end was trimmed by 0 bases and the J gene end by 0 bases; junction bases not matched to a gene: 5. The germline V gene encodes CDR1 MGHRA and CDR2 YSYEKL. CDR3 amino acids: CASSQDPQGLSGNTIYF. The CDR3, as DNA: TGCGCCAGCAGCCAAGACCCACAGGGGCTCTCTGGAAACACCATATATTTT.

This clone showed up just a few times. The chain links TRBV2 to TRBJ2-2; 12 bases agree with TRBD2. The CDR3 has 15 amino acids. CDR1 is SNHLY, CDR2 FYNNEI, per germline. Trimming took 4 bases from V and 10 from J; bases not matched to a gene: 7. The CDR3 reads CASSVSGLAGVELFF. CDR3 DNA sequence: TGTGCCAGCAGTGTCTCGGGACTAGCGGGTGTGGAGCTGTTTTTT.

This clone was counted between two and nine times. The chain is built from TRBV10-3 and TRBJ2-2; no definite D call. The CDR3 has 12 residues. Per germline, CDR1 ENHRY and CDR2 SYGVKD. V lost 6 bases, J lost 7 bases, and 9 bases lay in between. DNA of the CDR3: TGTGCCATCAGCCTCGTTGACGGGGAGCTGTTTTTT. Its translation: CAISLVDGELFF.

The rearrangement links TRBV6-1 to TRBJ2-7, with 13 positions matching TRBD2. The CDR3 spans 16 residues. Germline CDR1 reads MNHNS; CDR2 reads SASEGT. Trimming at V came to 6 bases and at J to 5 bases, leaving 10 bases not matched to a gene. CDR3 nucleotide sequence: TGTGCCAGCAGAGAACTAGCGGGAGGGCCTTTTCACGAGCAGTACTTC. Its protein product is CASRELAGGPFHEQYF.

DNA of the CDR3: TGTGCCTGGAGTGCCCCATTGAAGACAACTAATGAAAAACTGTTTTTT. Translated, it gives CAWSAPLKTTNEKLFF. V gene TRBV30 combines with J gene TRBJ1-4, with D unclear. V dropped 1 base and J dropped 0 bases, with 12 bases sitting between them. The CDR3 spans 16 residues. Per germline, CDR1 GTSNPN and CDR2 SVGIG (reference sequence).

The table lists this clone with a count of one. The chain carries TRBV19 and TRBJ2-2, with 7 bases lining up with TRBD2. The CDR3 extends over 14 amino acids. Germline-derived CDR1 and CDR2 are LNHDA and SQIVND (reference sequence). The ends lost 3 bases at V and 5 bases at J; junction bases unmatched: 3. CDR3 nucleotides: TGTGCCAGTAGTATCCCGGGGGGAACCGGGGAGCTGTTTTTT. As protein: CASSIPGGTGELFF.

The J gene is TRBJ1-2, the V gene TRBV5-1; a weak D match, TRBD1 (5 bases). V dropped 6 bases and J dropped 0 bases, with 9 bases sitting between them. Germline CDR1 and CDR2: SGHRS and YFSETQ. The CDR3 has 13 amino acids. In nucleotides, the CDR3 is TGCGCCAGCAATTCGGGGGCTAACTATGGCTACACCTTC. Its translation is CASNSGANYGYTF. The whole variable domain, remainder taken from reference TRBV5-1 and TRBJ1-2, is KAGVTQTPRYLIKTRGQQVTLSCSPISGHRSVSWYQQTPGQGLQFLFEYFSETQRNKGNFPGRFSGRQFSNSRSEMNVSTLELGDSALYLCASNSGANYGYTFGSGTRLTVV.